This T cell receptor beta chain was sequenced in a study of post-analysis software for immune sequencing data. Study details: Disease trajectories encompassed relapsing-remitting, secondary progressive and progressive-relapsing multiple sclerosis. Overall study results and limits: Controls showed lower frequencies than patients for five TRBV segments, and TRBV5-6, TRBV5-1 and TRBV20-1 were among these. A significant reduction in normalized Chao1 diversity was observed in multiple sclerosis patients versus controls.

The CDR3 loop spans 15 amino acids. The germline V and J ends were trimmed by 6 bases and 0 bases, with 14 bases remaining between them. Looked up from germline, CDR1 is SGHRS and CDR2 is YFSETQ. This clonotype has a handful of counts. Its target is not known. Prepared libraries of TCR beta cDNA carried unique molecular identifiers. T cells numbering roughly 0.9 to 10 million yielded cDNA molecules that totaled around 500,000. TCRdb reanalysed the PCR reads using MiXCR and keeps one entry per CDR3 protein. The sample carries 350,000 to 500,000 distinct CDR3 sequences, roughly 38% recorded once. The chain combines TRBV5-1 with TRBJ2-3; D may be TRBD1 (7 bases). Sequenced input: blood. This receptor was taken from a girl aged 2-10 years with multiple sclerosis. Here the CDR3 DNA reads TGCGCCAGCATAAAGACAGGGACTAGCACAGATACGCAGTATTTT. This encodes CASIKTGTSTDTQYF.